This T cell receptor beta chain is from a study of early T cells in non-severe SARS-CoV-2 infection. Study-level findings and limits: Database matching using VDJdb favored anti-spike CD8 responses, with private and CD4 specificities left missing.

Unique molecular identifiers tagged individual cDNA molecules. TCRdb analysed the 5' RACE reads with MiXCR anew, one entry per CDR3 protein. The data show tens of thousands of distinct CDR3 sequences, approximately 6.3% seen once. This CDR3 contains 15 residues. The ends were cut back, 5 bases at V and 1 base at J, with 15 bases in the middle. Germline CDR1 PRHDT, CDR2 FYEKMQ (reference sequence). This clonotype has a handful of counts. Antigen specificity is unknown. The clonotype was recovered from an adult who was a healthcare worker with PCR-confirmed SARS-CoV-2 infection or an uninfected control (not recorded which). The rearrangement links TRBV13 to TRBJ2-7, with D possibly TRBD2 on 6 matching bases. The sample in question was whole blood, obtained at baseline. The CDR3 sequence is CASSKWGDGSYEQYF. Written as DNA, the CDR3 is TGTGCCAGCAGCAAATGGGGGGATGGGTCCTACGAGCAGTACTTC.